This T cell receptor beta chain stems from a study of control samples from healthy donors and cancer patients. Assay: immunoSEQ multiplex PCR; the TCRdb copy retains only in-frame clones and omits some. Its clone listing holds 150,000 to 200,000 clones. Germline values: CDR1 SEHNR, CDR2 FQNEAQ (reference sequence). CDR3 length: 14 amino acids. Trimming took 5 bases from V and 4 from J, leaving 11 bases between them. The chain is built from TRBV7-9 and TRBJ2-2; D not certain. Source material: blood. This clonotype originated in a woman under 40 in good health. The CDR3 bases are TGTGCCAGCAGCCGGACCCTGGGCACCGGGGAGCTGTTTTTT. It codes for CASSRTLGTGELFF.